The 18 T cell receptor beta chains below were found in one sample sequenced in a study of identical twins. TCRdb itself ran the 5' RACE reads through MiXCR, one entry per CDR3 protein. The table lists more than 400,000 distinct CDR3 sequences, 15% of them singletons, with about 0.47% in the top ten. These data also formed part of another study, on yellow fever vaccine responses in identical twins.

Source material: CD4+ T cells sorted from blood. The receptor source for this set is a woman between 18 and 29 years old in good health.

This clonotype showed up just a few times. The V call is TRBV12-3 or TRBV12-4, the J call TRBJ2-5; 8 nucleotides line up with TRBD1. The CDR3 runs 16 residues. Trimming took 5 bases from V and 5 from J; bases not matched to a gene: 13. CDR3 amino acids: CASSSPRTGRYETQYF. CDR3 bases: TGTGCCAGCAGTAGCCCGCGGACAGGGCGCTATGAGACCCAGTACTTC.

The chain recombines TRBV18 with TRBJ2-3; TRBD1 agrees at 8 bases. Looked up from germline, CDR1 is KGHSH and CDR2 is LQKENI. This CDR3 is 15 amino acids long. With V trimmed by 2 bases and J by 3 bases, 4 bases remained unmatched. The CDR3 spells CASSPRTGHTDTQYF. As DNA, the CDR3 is TGTGCCAGCTCACCAAGGACAGGGCATACAGATACGCAGTATTTT.

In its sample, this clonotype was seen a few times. CDR3 nucleotide sequence: TGTGCCAGCAGTTCATCCGGGCAGGGGAGGGGAAATGAAAAACTGTTTTTT. As protein: CASSSSGQGRGNEKLFF. The chain employs TRBV28 and TRBJ1-4, with D possibly being TRBD1 (6 bases). This CDR3 has 17 residues. Germline V CDR1 and CDR2: MDHEN, SYDVKM. V dropped 4 bases and J dropped 5 bases, with 20 bases sitting between them.

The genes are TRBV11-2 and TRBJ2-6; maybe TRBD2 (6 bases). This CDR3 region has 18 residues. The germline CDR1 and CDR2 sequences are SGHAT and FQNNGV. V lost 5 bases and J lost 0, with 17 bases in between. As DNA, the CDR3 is TGTGCCAGCAGCCCGCTCGGTGGGGGGTTCTCTGGGGCCAACGTCCTGACTTTC. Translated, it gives CASSPLGGGFSGANVLTF.

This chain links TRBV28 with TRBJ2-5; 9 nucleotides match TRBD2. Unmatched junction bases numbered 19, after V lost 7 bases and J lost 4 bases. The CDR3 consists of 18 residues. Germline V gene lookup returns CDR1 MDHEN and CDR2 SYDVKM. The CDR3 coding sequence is TGTGCCAGCACCTTAGACGCGAGTAGCGGGAGAAGAAGAGAGACCCAGTACTTC. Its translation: CASTLDASSGRRRETQYF.

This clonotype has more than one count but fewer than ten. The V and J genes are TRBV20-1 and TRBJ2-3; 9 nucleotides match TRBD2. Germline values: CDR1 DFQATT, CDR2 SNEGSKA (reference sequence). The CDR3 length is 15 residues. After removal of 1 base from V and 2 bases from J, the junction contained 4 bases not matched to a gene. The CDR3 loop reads CSARVQREDTDTQYF. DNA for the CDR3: TGCAGTGCTAGAGTCCAGCGGGAGGACACAGATACGCAGTATTTT.

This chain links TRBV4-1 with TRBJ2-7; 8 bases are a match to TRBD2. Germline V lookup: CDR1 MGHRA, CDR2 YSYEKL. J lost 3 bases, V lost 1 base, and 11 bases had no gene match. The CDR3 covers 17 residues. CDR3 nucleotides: TGCGCCAGCAGCCAAGGGAGGAGTCTAGCGGGCCACTACGAGCAGTACTTC. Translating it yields CASSQGRSLAGHYEQYF.

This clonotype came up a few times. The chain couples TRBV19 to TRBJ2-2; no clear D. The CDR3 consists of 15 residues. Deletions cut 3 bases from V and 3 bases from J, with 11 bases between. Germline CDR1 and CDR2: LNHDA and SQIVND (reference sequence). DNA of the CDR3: TGTGCCAGTAGTATGAACAGTGGGGACACCGGGGAGCTGTTTTTT. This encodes CASSMNSGDTGELFF.

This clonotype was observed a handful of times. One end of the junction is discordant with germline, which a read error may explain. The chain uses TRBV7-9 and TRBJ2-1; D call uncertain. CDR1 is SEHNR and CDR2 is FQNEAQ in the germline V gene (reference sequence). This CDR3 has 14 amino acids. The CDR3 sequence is CASSPDVIYSEQFF. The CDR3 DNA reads TGTGCCAGCAGCCCGGATGTCATATACAGTGAGCAGTTCTTC.

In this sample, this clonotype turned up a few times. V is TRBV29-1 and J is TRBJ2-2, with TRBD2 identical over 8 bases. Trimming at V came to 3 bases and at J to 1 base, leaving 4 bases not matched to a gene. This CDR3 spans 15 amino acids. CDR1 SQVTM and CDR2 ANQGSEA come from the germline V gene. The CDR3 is CSVEVSGVNTGELFF. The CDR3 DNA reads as TGCAGCGTTGAGGTTAGCGGGGTGAACACCGGGGAGCTGTTTTTT.

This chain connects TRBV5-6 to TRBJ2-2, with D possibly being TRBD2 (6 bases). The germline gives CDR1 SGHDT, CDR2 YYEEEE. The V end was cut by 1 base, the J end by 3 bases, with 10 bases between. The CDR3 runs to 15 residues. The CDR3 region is CASSLRGGDTGELFF. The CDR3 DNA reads TGTGCCAGCAGCTTGCGGGGAGGTGACACCGGGGAGCTGTTTTTT.

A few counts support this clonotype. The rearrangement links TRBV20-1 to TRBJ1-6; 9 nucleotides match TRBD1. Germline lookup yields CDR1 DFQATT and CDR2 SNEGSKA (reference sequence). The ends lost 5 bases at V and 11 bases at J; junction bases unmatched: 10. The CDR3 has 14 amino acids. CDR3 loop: CSAGTGQGATPLHF. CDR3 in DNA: TGCAGTGCTGGGACGGGACAGGGCGCGACACCCCTCCACTTT.

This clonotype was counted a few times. The CDR3 reads CAISEFGQGNNEQFF. The CDR3 coding sequence is TGTGCCATCAGTGAGTTCGGACAGGGGAACAATGAGCAGTTCTTC. This rearrangement joins TRBV10-3 to TRBJ2-1; 9 nucleotides agree with TRBD1. The CDR3 loop spans 15 amino acids. The germline V gene encodes CDR1 ENHRY and CDR2 SYGVKD. V was pared by 1 base and J by 5 bases, with 3 bases of the junction left unmatched.

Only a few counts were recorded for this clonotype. The CDR3 coding sequence is TGTGCCAGCAGCCTGGGACAGGGGATGGCCATGAACACTGAAGCTTTCTTT. Its translation: CASSLGQGMAMNTEAFF. This chain joins TRBV28 and TRBJ1-1; TRBD1 aligns across 10 bases. J gave up 0 bases and V 6 bases, and 10 bases lay outside the gene matches. Germline values: CDR1 MDHEN, CDR2 SYDVKM. The CDR3 length is 17 residues.

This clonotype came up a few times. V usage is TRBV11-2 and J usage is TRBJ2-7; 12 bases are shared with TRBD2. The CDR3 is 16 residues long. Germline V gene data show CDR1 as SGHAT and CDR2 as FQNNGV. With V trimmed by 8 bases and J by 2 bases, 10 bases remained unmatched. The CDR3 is CASGPGLAGFTYEQYF. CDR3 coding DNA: TGTGCCAGCGGACCGGGACTAGCGGGTTTTACCTACGAGCAGTACTTC.

CDR3 in DNA: TGCAGTGCTAGAGGCCCCCAGGGCGGGAGGAGTAGCAATGAGCAGTTCTTC. Its protein product is CSARGPQGGRSSNEQFF. The rearrangement uses TRBV20-1 and TRBJ2-1; TRBD2 agrees at 8 bases. The CDR3 runs to 17 residues. Germline CDR1 reads DFQATT; CDR2 reads SNEGSKA (reference sequence). Trimming cost V 1 base and J 6 bases; bases outside gene matches: 14.

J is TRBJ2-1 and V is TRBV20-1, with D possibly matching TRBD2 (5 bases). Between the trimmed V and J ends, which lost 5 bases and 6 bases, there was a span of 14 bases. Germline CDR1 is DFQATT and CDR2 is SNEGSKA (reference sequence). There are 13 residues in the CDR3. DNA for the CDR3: TGCAGTGCTCTCCTCACTAGGTTCAATGAGCAGTTCTTC. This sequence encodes CSALLTRFNEQFF.

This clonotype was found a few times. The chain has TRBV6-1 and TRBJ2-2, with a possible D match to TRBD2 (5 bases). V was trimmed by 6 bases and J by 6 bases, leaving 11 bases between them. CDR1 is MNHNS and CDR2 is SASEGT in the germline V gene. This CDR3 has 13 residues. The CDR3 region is CASSNLGAGELFF. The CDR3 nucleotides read TGTGCCAGCAGCAACCTGGGAGCCGGGGAGCTGTTTTTT.